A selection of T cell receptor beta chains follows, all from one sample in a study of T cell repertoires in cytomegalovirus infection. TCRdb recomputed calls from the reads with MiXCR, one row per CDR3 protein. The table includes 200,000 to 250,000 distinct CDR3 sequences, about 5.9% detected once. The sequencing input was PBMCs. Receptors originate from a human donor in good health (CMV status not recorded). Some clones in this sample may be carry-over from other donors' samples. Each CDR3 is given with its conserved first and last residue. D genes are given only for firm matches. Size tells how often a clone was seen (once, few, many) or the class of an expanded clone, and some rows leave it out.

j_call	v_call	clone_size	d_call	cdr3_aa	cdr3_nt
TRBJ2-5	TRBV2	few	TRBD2	CASTTSGETQYF	TGTGCCAGCACCACTAGCGGAGAGACCCAGTACTTC
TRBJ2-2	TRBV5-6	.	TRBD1	CASSLETGITGELFF	TGTGCCAGCAGCCTAGAGACAGGGATCACCGGGGAGCTGTTTTTT
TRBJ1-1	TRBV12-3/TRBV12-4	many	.	CASTRGGDTEAFF	TGTGCCAGCACACGGGGGGGTGACACTGAAGCTTTCTTT
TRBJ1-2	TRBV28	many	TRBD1	CASSSGTGGGYTF	TGTGCCAGCAGTTCCGGGACAGGGGGAGGCTACACCTTC
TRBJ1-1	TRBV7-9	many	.	CASSFKDTEAFF	TGTGCCAGCAGCTTCAAGGACACTGAAGCTTTCTTT
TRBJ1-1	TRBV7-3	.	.	CASSPPGGGDTEAFF	TGTGCCAGCAGCCCTCCGGGGGGGGGGGACACTGAAGCTTTCTTT
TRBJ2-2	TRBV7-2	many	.	CASSRQYGELFF	TGTGCCAGCAGCCGACAATACGGGGAGCTGTTTTTT
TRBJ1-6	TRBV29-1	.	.	CSVEEGRAKNSPLHF	TGCAGCGTTGAAGAGGGGAGAGCCAAGAATTCACCCCTCCACTTT
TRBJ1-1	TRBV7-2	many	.	CASSSKMNTEAFF	TGTGCCAGCAGCTCGAAGATGAACACTGAAGCTTTCTTT
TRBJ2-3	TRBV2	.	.	CASSESQWEDTQYF	TGTGCCAGCAGTGAGTCCCAGTGGGAAGATACGCAGTATTTT
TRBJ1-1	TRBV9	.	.	CASSRTWDTEAFF	TGTGCCAGCAGCCGAACATGGGACACTGAAGCTTTCTTT
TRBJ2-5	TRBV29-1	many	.	CSVARGQETQYF	TGCAGCGTTGCGCGGGGCCAAGAGACCCAGTACTTC
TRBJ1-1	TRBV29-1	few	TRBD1	CSVIKTGNEAFF	TGCAGCGTCATCAAGACAGGGAATGAAGCTTTCTTT
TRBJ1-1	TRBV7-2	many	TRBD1	CASRNRDRGFNTEAFF	TGTGCCAGCAGGAATCGGGACAGGGGATTTAACACTGAAGCTTTCTTT
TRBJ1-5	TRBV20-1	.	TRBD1	CSARGQGGNQPQHF	TGCAGTGCTAGAGGACAGGGAGGCAATCAGCCCCAGCATTTT
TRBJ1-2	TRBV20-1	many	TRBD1	CSAGRDRTNYGYTF	TGCAGTGCTGGACGGGACAGAACTAACTATGGCTACACCTTC
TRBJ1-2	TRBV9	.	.	CASSGWAGSNYGYTF	TGTGCCAGCAGTGGCTGGGCGGGGAGCAACTATGGCTACACCTTC
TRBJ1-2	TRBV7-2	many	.	CASSLAGGQFYGYTF	TGTGCCAGCAGCTTAGCAGGAGGCCAGTTCTATGGCTACACCTTC
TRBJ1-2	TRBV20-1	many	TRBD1	CSAPRTGFYGYTF	TGCAGTGCGCCTCGGACAGGGTTCTATGGCTACACCTTC
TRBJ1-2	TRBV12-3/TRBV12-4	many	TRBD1	CASTPGQLHSGGYTF	TGTGCCAGCACCCCGGGACAGCTCCACTCGGGGGGCTACACCTTC
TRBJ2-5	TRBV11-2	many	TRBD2	CASSGTSGGGETQYF	TGTGCCAGCAGCGGGACTAGCGGGGGTGGCGAGACCCAGTACTTC
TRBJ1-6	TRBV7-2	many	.	CASSSMGRDNSPLHF	TGTGCCAGCAGCAGTATGGGACGAGATAATTCACCCCTCCACTTT
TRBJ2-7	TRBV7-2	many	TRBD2	CASSTTSGGDYEQYF	TGTGCCAGCAGCACGACTAGCGGGGGGGACTACGAGCAGTACTTC
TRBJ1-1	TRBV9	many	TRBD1	CASSVAQGATEAFF	TGTGCCAGCAGCGTAGCTCAGGGGGCCACTGAAGCTTTCTTT
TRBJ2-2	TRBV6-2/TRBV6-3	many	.	CAGTGNTGELFF	TGTGCCGGTACAGGGAACACCGGGGAGCTGTTTTTT
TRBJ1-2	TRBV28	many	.	CASSLSRDGYTF	TGTGCCAGCAGTTTATCCAGGGATGGCTACACCTTC
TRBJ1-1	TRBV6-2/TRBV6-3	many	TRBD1	CASRGTGDTEAFF	TGTGCCAGCAGGGGGACAGGGGATACTGAAGCTTTCTTT
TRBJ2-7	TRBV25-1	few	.	CASAAGWSYEQYF	TGTGCCAGCGCGGCAGGGTGGTCCTACGAGCAGTACTTC
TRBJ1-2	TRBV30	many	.	CAWVEGRIYGYTF	TGTGCCTGGGTGGAGGGGCGCATATATGGCTACACCTTC
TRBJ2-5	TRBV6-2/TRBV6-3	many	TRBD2	CASSRPVAGEQETQYF	TGTGCCAGCAGTCGCCCTGTGGCGGGGGAGCAAGAGACCCAGTACTTC
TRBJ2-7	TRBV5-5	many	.	CASSSGGPLEQYF	TGTGCCAGCAGCTCCGGGGGGCCTCTCGAGCAGTACTTC
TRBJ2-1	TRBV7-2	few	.	CASSPAVNGVMTKFF	TGTGCCAGCAGCCCTGCCGTAAACGGGGTTATGACGAAGTTCTTC
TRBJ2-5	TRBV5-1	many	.	CASSLLTQETQYF	TGCGCCAGCAGCTTGCTTACCCAAGAGACCCAGTACTTC
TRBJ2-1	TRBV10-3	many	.	CAISESSRRGEQFF	TGTGCCATCAGTGAGTCCTCTAGACGAGGTGAGCAGTTCTTC
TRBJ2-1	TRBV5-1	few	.	CASSPTGTGYNEQFF	TGCGCCAGCAGCCCGACCGGGACTGGATACAATGAGCAGTTCTTC
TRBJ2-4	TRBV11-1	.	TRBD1	CASSLDRVENIQYF	TGTGCCAGCAGCCTGGACAGGGTGGAAAACATTCAGTACTTC
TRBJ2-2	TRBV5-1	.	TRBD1	CASSPGTDFNTGELFF	TGCGCCAGCAGCCCAGGGACAGACTTCAACACCGGGGAGCTGTTTTTT
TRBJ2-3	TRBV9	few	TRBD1	CASSVAADRGADTQYF	TGTGCCAGCAGCGTAGCGGCCGACAGGGGAGCAGATACGCAGTATTTT
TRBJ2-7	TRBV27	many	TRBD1	CASSTLDRAQYF	TGTGCCAGCAGCACCCTAGACAGGGCGCAGTACTTC
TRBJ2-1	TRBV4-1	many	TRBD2	CASSQEASGGASNEQFF	TGCGCCAGCAGCCAAGAAGCCAGCGGGGGGGCTAGCAATGAGCAGTTCTTC
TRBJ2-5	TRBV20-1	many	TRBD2	CSAGTWTSAQETQYF	TGCAGTGCTGGAACTTGGACTAGCGCTCAAGAGACCCAGTACTTC
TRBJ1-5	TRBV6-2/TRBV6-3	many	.	CASSSWPTGSNQPQHF	TGTGCCAGCAGCTCGTGGCCTACAGGGTCGAATCAGCCCCAGCATTTT
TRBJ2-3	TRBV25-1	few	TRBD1	CASSEDRGHGDTQYF	TGTGCCAGCTCCGAAGACAGGGGGCATGGAGATACGCAGTATTTT
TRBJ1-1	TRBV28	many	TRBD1	CASSPRTGKTTEAFF	TGTGCCAGCAGTCCCAGGACAGGGAAGACCACTGAAGCTTTCTTT
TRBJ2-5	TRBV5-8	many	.	CASSLGVVGTQYF	TGTGCCAGCAGCTTGGGAGTGGTTGGGACCCAGTACTTC
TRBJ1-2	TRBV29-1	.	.	CSAFRGTNYGYTF	TGCAGCGCTTTTAGGGGGACTAACTATGGCTACACCTTC
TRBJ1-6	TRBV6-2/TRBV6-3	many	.	CASRFTAQENLSYNSPLHF	TGTGCCAGCCGGTTCACCGCTCAGGAGAATCTCTCCTATAATTCACCCCTCCACTTT
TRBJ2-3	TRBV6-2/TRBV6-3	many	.	CASKTGGERRGDPSTDTQYF	TGTGCCAGCAAGACCGGGGGTGAGAGGAGAGGGGATCCGAGCACAGATACGCAGTATTTT